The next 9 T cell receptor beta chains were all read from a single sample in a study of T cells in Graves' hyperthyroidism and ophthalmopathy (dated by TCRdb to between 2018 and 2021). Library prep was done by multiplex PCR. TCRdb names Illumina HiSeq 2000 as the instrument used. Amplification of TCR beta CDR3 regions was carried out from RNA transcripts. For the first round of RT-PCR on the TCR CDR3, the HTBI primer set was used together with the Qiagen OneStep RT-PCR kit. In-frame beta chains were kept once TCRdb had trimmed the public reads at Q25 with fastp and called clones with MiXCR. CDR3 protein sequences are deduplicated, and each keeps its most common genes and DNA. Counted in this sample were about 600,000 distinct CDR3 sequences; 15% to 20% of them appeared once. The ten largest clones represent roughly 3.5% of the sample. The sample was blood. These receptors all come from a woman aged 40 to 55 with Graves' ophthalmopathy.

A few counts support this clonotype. The CDR3, as DNA: TGTGCCAGCAGCACACCCGGGACAAAGCGATGGGGGCCCCTCCACTTT. Its protein is CASSTPGTKRWGPLHF. The V and J genes are TRBV11-2 and TRBJ1-6; D is possibly TRBD1 (6 bases). Germline CDR1 is SGHAT and CDR2 is FQNNGV. This CDR3 has 16 residues. V gave up 5 bases and J gave up 13 bases, with 24 bases separating them.

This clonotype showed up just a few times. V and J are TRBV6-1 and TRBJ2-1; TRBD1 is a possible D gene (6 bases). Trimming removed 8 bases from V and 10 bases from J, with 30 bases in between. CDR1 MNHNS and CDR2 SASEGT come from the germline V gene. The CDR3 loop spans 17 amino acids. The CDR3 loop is CASVSSIGSRGSREQFF. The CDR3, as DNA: TGTGCCAGCGTATCGTCTATAGGGTCCAGGGGATCTAGGGAGCAGTTCTTC.

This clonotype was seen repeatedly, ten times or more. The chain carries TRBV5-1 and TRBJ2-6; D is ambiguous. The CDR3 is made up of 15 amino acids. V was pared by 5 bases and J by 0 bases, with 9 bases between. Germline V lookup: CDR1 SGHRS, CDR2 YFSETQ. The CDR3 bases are TGCGCCAGCAGTGCCGGTAGCTCTGGGGCCAACGTCCTGACTTTC. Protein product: CASSAGSSGANVLTF.

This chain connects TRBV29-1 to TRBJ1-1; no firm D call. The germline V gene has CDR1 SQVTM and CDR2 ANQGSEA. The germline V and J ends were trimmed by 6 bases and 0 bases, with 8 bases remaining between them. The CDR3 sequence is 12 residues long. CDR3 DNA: TGCAGCGTGCTCTCTATGAACACTGAAGCTTTCTTT. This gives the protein CSVLSMNTEAFF. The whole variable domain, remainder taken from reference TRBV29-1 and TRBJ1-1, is SAVISQKPSRDICQRGTSLTIQCQVDSQVTMMFWYRQQPGQSLTLIATANQGSEATYESGFVIDKFPISRPNLTFSTLTVSNMSPEDSSIYLCSVLSMNTEAFFGQGTRLTVV.

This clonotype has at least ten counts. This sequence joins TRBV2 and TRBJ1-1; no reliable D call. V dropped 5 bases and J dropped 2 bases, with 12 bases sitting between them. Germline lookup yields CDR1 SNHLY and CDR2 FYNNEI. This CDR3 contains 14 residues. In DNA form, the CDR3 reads TGTGCCAGCAGTCTCCAGGAGGGAAACACTGAAGCTTTCTTT. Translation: CASSLQEGNTEAFF.

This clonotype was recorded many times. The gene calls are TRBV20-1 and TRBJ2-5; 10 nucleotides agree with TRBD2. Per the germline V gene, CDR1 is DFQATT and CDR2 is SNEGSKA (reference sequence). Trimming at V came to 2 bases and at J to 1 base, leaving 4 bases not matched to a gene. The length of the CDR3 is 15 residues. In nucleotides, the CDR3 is TGCAGTGCTAGAAGACTAGCGGGCTCCCAAGAGACCCAGTACTTC. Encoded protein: CSARRLAGSQETQYF.

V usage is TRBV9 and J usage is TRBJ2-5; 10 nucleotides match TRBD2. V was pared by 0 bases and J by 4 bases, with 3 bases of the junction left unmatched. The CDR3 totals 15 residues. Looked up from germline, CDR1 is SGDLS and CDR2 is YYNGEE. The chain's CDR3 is CASSVEIAGGETQYF. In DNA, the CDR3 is TGTGCCAGCAGCGTAGAGATAGCGGGAGGAGAGACCCAGTACTTC.

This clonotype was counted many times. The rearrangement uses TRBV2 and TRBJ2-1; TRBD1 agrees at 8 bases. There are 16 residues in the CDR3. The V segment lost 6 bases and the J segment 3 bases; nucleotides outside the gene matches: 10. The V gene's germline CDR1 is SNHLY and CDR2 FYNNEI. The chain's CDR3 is CASRFTGTGYYNEQFF. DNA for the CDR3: TGTGCCAGCAGATTCACCGGGACAGGCTACTACAATGAGCAGTTCTTC.

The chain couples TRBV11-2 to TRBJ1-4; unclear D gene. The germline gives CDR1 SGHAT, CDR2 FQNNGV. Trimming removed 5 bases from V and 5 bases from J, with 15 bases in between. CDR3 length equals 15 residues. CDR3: CASSLRRKPNEKLFF. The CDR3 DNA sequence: TGTGCCAGCAGCCTTCGTAGGAAGCCGAATGAAAAACTGTTTTTT.